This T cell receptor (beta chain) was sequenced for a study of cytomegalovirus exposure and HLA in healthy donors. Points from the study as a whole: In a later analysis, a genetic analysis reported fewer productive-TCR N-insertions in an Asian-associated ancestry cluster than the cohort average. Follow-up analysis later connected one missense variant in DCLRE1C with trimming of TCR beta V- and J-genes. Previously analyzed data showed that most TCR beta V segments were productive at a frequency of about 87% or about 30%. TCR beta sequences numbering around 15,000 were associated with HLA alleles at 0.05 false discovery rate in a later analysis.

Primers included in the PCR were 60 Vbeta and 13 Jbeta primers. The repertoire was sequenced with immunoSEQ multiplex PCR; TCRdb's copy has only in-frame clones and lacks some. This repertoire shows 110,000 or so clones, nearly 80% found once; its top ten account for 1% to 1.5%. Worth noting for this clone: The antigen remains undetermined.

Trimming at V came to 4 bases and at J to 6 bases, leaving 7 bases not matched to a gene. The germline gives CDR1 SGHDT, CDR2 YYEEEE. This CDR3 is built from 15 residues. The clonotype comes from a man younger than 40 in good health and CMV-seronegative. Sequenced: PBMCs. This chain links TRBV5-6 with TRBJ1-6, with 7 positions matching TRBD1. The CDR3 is CASSGGTAPNSPLHF. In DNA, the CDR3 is TGTGCCAGCAGCGGCGGGACAGCCCCTAATTCACCCCTCCACTTT. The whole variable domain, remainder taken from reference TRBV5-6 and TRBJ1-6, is DAGVTQSPTHLIKTRGQQVTLRCSPKSGHDTVSWYQQALGQGPQFIFQYYEEEERQRGNFPDRFSGHQFPNYSSELNVNALLLGDSALYLCASSGGTAPNSPLHFGNGTRLTVT.